This T cell receptor (beta chain) was captured in a study of technical replicates of blood from a handful of donors. About this clone itself: Additional DNA sequences in this sample encode the identical CDR3.

Assay used: immunoSEQ multiplex PCR; TCRdb lists only in-frame clones, some missing. The sample contains over 70,000 clones, 90% of which appear only once. The germline CDR1 and CDR2 sequences are MDHEN and SYDVKM. This CDR3 is built from 14 residues. V dropped 2 bases and J dropped 5 bases, with 13 bases sitting between them. This clonotype was obtained from a human donor in good health. Some clones in this sample may be carry-over from other donors' samples. Sequenced sample: PBMCs. The chain carries TRBV28 and TRBJ2-7; tentative D call: TRBD1 (6 bases). This CDR3 is CASSLQGGINEQYF. The CDR3 DNA sequence: TGTGCCAGCAGTTTACAAGGGGGTATCAACGAGCAGTACTTC.